Listed here is a single TCR beta chain. The target antigen is unknown. TCRdb keeps only in-frame clones here, not all; method: immunoSEQ multiplex PCR. The sample shows more than 45,000 clones, about 83% of them seen only once. With 5 bases removed from V and 8 bases from J, the gap between germline ends came to 16 bases. This CDR3 is built from 14 residues. The germline CDR1 and CDR2 sequences are SGHTA and FQGNSA. This record belongs to a study of identifying expanded T cells in peripheral blood. General study results and limits: Technical replicates showed approximately 1.2 changed clones; two weeks approximately 16; four weeks 19. Across healthy donors, higher total template counts meant significantly greater approximately two-week count variance.

Collection occurred without any documented infections or immune events in donors. The sequenced material came from blood. The receptor comes from a person between 18 and 75 years old in good health. This chain joins TRBV7-2 and TRBJ2-1; the D is unclear. Here the CDR3 reads CASSQLPSSHEQFF. In nucleotides, the CDR3 is TGTGCCAGCAGCCAGTTACCATCTTCCCATGAGCAGTTCTTC. Combining the CDR3 with reference TRBV7-2 and TRBJ2-1 gives the whole variable domain GAGVSQSPSNKVTEKGKDVELRCDPISGHTALYWYRQSLGQGLEFLIYFQGNSAPDKSGLPSDRFSAERTGGSVSTLTIQRTQQEDSAVYLCASSQLPSSHEQFFGPGTRLTVL.